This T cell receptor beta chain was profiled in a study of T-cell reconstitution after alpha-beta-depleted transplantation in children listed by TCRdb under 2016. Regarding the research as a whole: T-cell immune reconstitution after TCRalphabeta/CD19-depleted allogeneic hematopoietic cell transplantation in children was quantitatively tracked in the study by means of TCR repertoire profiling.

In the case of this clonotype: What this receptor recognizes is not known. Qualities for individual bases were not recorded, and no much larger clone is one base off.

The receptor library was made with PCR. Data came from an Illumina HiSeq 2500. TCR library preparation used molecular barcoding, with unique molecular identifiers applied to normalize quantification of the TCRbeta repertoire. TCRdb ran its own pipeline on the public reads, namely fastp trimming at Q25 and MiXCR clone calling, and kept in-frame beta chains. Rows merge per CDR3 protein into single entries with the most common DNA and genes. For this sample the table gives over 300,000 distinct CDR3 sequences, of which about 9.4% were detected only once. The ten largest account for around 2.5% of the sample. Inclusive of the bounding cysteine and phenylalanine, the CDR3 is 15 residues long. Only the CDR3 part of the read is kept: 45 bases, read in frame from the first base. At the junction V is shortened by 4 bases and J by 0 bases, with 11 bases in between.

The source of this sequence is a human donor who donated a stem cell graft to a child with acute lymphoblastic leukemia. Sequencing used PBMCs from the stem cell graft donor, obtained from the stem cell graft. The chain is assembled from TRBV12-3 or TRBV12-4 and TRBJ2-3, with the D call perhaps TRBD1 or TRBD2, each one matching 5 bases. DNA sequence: TGTGCCAGCAGTTATGAGGGGTCTAGCACAGATACGCAGTATTTT. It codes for CASSYEGSSTDTQYF.